The 17 T cell receptor beta chains below all came from one sample that was sequenced in a study of shared clonotypes between healthy human individuals. Only in-frame clones appear in the TCRdb table, and some are missing; sequencing was by immunoSEQ multiplex PCR. Here the sample spans about 1 million clones, about 80% being singletons. Sequenced: memory CD4+ T cells from PBMCs. Subset specified: CD45RA-negative fraction. Receptors originate from a man between 18 and 35 years old in good health. Some clones in this sample may be carry-over from other donors' samples.

The rearrangement links TRBV6-1 to TRBJ2-2; D gene ambiguous. The CDR3 loop spans 13 amino acids. V was trimmed by 4 bases and J by 8 bases, leaving 11 bases between them. Germline V lookup: CDR1 MNHNS, CDR2 SASEGT. This CDR3 is CASSAPRMGELFF. The CDR3 bases are TGTGCCAGCAGTGCCCCCCGCATGGGGGAGCTGTTTTTT.

The rearrangement uses TRBV6-1 and TRBJ1-2; TRBD1 aligns across 8 bases. Looked up from germline, CDR1 is MNHNS and CDR2 is SASEGT. With 4 bases clipped from V and 4 bases from J, the junction kept 5 bases outside the gene matches. The CDR3 sequence is 14 residues long. This CDR3 reads CASSVPGQAYGYTF. CDR3 coding DNA: TGTGCCAGCAGTGTCCCGGGACAGGCCTATGGCTACACCTTC.

This clone was detected once. The J gene is TRBJ2-7, the V gene TRBV2; 11 bases map to TRBD1. There are 15 residues in the CDR3. Germline assignment: CDR1 SNHLY and CDR2 FYNNEI. V shed 0 bases, J shed 6 bases, and the junction held 4 bases outside the gene matches. The CDR3 bases are TGTGCCAGCAGTGAAGCGCCAGGGACAGGGGGCGAGCAGTACTTC. Protein product: CASSEAPGTGGEQYF.

Notes on this clone: Other DNA sequences in this specimen translate into the identical CDR3. The chain couples TRBV5-6 to TRBJ2-7; TRBD1 is a possible D gene (5 bases). Trimming removed 1 base from V and 2 bases from J, with 7 bases in between. The CDR3 is 13 residues long. Germline CDR1 is SGHDT and CDR2 is YYEEEE. Here the CDR3 DNA reads TGTGCCAGCAGCTTGAGGGGCCCCTACGAGCAGTACTTC. Translated: CASSLRGPYEQYF.

This chain uses TRBV6-5 with TRBJ2-1; 8 nucleotides line up with TRBD2. CDR3 length equals 13 residues. The V and J ends lost 5 bases and 12 bases, in that order; junction bases with no gene match: 9. Germline CDR1 is MNHEY and CDR2 is SVGAGI. The CDR3, as DNA: TGTGCCAGCAGTCCCTTCCAGCTAGCGGGGCAGTTCTTC. It translates to CASSPFQLAGQFF.

The chain couples TRBV5-4 to TRBJ2-2; no firm D call. V shed 1 base and J shed 5 bases, with 9 bases lying between them. CDR1 and CDR2 (germline): SGHNT, YYREEE (reference sequence). CDR3 size: 14 residues. CDR3 nucleotides: TGTGCCAGCAGCTTGAGTTTAGGAACCGGGGAGCTGTTTTTT. This sequence encodes CASSLSLGTGELFF.

The V gene is TRBV18, the J gene TRBJ1-2, with D uncertain. This CDR3 has 15 residues. V lost 2 bases and J 4 bases, leaving 14 bases between the germline ends. The V gene's germline CDR1 is KGHSH and CDR2 LQKENI. CDR3 residues: CASSPTETSAYGYTF. The CDR3 nucleotides read TGTGCCAGCTCACCAACAGAGACTAGTGCCTATGGCTACACCTTC.

This rearrangement joins TRBV27 to TRBJ2-1; 12 bases agree with TRBD2. The CDR3 runs 18 residues. Looked up from germline, CDR1 is MNHEY and CDR2 is SMNVEV (reference sequence). V dropped 3 bases and J dropped 4; count of bases not matched to a gene: 10. DNA for the CDR3: TGTGCCAGCAGTTTTGGGGCTAGCGGGAGGGCAGGGTACAATGAGCAGTTCTTC. Amino acid sequence: CASSFGASGRAGYNEQFF.

A few counts support this clone. An end of the junction does not agree with germline; a read error may underlie this. The chain employs TRBV30 and TRBJ1-1; maybe TRBD1 (6 bases). Per the germline V gene, CDR1 is GTSNPN and CDR2 is SVGIG (reference sequence). The length of the CDR3 is 10 residues. The CDR3 spells CAWSVGGERF. The CDR3 DNA is TGTGCCTGGAGTGTAGGGGGAGAGAGATTT. The full variable domain, completed using reference TRBV30 and TRBJ1-1, is SQTIHQWPATLVQPVGSPLSLECTVEGTSNPNLYWYRQAAGRGLQLLFYSVGIGQISSEVPQNLSASRPQDRQFILSSKKLLLSDSGFYLCAWSVGGERFGQGTRLTVV.

This clone was detected once. The genes are TRBV7-8 and TRBJ2-7; TRBD2 matches 13 bases. CDR3 length: 14 amino acids. The V segment lost 8 bases and the J segment 5 bases; nucleotides outside the gene matches: 6. Germline V CDR1 and CDR2: SGHVS, FQNEAQ. CDR3 in DNA: TGTGCCAGCGAGGGACTAGCGGGACGGAACGAGCAGTACTTC. Its translation is CASEGLAGRNEQYF.

This chain joins TRBV7-2 and TRBJ1-1; D perhaps matches TRBD1 (5 bases). CDR1 and CDR2 from the germline V gene are SGHTA and FQGNSA. This CDR3 region has 15 residues. V lost 11 bases and J lost 0, with 19 bases in between. The CDR3 nucleotides read TGTGCCCCGGCGCCCCAGGGACCCATGAACACTGAAGCTTTCTTT. Its protein is CAPAPQGPMNTEAFF.

This chain connects TRBV4-1 to TRBJ2-3, with a weak D call TRBD1 (7 bases). Germline V gene lookup returns CDR1 MGHRA and CDR2 YSYEKL. This CDR3 is 12 amino acids long. The ends were cut back, 3 bases at V and 14 bases at J, with 15 bases in the middle. CDR3 in amino acids: CASSQEGQQRYF. The CDR3 coding sequence is TGCGCCAGCAGCCAGGAGGGACAGCAAAGGTATTTT.

V gene TRBV19 combines with J gene TRBJ2-1; D tentatively fits TRBD1 or TRBD2 (5 bases each). Germline V gives CDR1 LNHDA, CDR2 SQIVND (reference sequence). V dropped 6 bases and J dropped 9 bases, with 18 bases sitting between them. The CDR3 has 14 residues. CDR3 nucleotides: TGTGCCAGTAGCCCCCGGGAACAGGCTCCTGAGCAGTTCTTC. Encoded protein: CASSPREQAPEQFF.

This rearrangement joins TRBV30 to TRBJ1-2, with 7 nucleotides matching TRBD1. CDR1 and CDR2 from the germline V gene are GTSNPN and SVGIG (reference sequence). CDR3 length equals 14 residues. With 0 bases clipped from V and 4 bases from J, the junction kept 5 bases outside the gene matches. CDR3 nucleotides: TGTGCCTGGAGTGTGGGACAGCTCGCCTATGGCTACACCTTC. Protein sequence: CAWSVGQLAYGYTF.

The genes are TRBV29-1 and TRBJ1-2, with D uncertain. The V gene lost 0 bases and the J gene lost 5 bases, with 10 bases spanning the gap. The CDR3 consists of 13 residues. Germline CDR1 SQVTM, CDR2 ANQGSEA. The CDR3 loop reads CSVEEIRGYGYTF. DNA of the CDR3: TGCAGCGTTGAAGAAATACGAGGGTATGGCTACACCTTC.

This chain links TRBV9 with TRBJ2-1, with D perhaps given as TRBD1 or TRBD2 (5 bases each). Germline V CDR1 and CDR2: SGDLS, YYNGEE. V was clipped by 0 bases and J by 2 bases, with 12 bases between them. The CDR3 covers 16 residues. For the CDR3, the DNA is TGTGCCAGCAGCGTAGACGAGGGGAGCACCTACAATGAGCAGTTCTTC. Translating it yields CASSVDEGSTYNEQFF. The full variable domain, in which reference TRBV9 and TRBJ2-1 provide the parts outside the CDR3, is DSGVTQTPKHLITATGQRVTLRCSPRSGDLSVYWYQQSLDQGLQFLIQYYNGEERAKGNILERFSAQQFPDLHSELNLSSLELGDSALYFCASSVDEGSTYNEQFFGPGTRLTVL.

J is TRBJ1-2 and V is TRBV19; TRBD1 matches 8 bases. Germline values: CDR1 LNHDA, CDR2 SQIVND (reference sequence). The CDR3 is 11 amino acids. The V segment lost 9 bases and the J segment 8 bases; nucleotides outside the gene matches: 5. The CDR3, as DNA: TGTGCCAGCCAGGGGGCCGTCGGCTACACCTTC. Translating it yields CASQGAVGYTF.